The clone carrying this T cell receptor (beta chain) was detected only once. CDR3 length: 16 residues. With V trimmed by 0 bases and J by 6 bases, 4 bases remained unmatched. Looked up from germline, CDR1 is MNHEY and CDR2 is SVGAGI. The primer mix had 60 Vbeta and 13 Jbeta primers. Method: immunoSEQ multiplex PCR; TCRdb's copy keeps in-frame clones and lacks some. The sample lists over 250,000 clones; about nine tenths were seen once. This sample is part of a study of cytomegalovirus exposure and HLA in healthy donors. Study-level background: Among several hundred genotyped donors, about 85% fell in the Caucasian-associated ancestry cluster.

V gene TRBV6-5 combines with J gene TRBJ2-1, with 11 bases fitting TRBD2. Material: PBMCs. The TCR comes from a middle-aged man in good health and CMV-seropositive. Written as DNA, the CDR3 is TGTGCCAGCAGTTACTCTGGTAGCGGGAGGGCCAATGAGCAGTTCTTC. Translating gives CASSYSGSGRANEQFF.